This T cell receptor (beta chain) is drawn from a study of post-analysis software for immune sequencing data (dated by TCRdb to the mid-2010s). As for the study more broadly: Disease courses on record covered relapsing-remitting, secondary progressive and progressive-relapsing multiple sclerosis, though some patients had no subtype annotation. The patient repertoires were set against eleven to twelve previously published healthy control repertoires from donors whose ages ranged from 6 to 25 years. A subset of samples was prepared in parallel using single-end sample barcoding, then pooled and co-amplified after Illumina adapter ligation. Overall study results and their limits: Significantly lower normalized Chao1 diversity was found in multiple sclerosis patients than in controls, suggesting substantial peripheral T-cell clonal expansion. Significantly higher frequencies in patients than in controls were found for about 5 TRBV segments, including TRBV5-6, TRBV5-1 and TRBV20-1. The control group was slightly older than the multiple sclerosis patient group. When samples were clustered directly using the F measure, samples prepared in the same batch co-clustered strongly, which prompted a batch-effect correction.

V is cut by 0 bases and J by 0 bases, and the space between the germline ends is 8 bases. From a lookup of the germline V gene, CDR1 and CDR2 are MNHEY and SVGAGI. Including the terminal cysteine and phenylalanine, the CDR3 comprises 15 residues. CDR3 DNA is the only sequence kept; it has 45 bases, read in frame from the first base. Library creation used PCR. The listed sequencing device is Illumina HiSeq 2500. To reduce PCR and sequencing biases, unique molecular identifiers were incorporated into the TCR beta cDNA libraries. Per 1 to 10 million input T cells, 500,000 or so cDNA molecules were obtained, such that each molecule approximated one T cell. The same protocol used for the earlier healthy control dataset was applied to prepare and sequence the patient libraries. Samples belonging to the same batch were prepared together, multiplexed and sequenced on a shared HiSeq lane. As for the authors' bioinformatics: MIGEC handled the raw barcoded reads, throwing out single-read molecular identifier groups before consensus assembly and CDR3 extraction. Clonotype tables were post-analysed with VDJtools, and diversity was normalized by down-sampling all datasets to the smallest sample size. Repertoire overlap clustering matched CDR3 amino acid but not nucleotide sequences to correct batch-related cross-sample contamination. TCRdb reprocessed the public reads (quality trimming at Q25 with fastp, clone calling with MiXCR) and kept in-frame beta chains. Each entry is one CDR3 protein sequence, shown with its most common DNA and genes. What appears here as the V and J calls and clone size reflects TCRdb's work, not the paper's. This sample has 750,000 to 900,000 distinct CDR3 sequences in its table, and 40% to 55% of those were observed once. The ten top clones hold over 4.5% of the sample.

With respect to this clonotype: No cognate antigen has been identified for it. No much larger clonotype is one base removed from it; base qualities were not supplied.

To demonstrate the VDJtools post-analysis software, the study profiled TCR beta repertoires from the peripheral blood of approximately twelve young patients with multiple sclerosis. The patients with multiple sclerosis were children and adolescents between roughly 6 and 17 years of age. This chain is built from TRBV6-5 and TRBJ1-1; there is no confident call for the D gene. The sequence derives from a girl aged 10-17 years with multiple sclerosis. Source material: blood. The nucleotide sequence reads as follows: TGTGCCAGCAGTTACTCGAGGCCCGTGAACACTGAAGCTTTCTTT. It specifies CASSYSRPVNTEAFF.